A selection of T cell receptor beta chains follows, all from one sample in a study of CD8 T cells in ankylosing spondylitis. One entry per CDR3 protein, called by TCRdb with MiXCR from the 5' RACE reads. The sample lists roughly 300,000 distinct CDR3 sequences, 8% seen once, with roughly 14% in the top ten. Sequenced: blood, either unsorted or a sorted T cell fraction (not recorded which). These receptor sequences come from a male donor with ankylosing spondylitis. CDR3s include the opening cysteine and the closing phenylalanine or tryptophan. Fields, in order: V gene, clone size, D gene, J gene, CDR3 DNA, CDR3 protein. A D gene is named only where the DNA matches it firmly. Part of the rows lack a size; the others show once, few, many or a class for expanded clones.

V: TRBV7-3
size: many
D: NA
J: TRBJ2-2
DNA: TGTGCCAGCAGCAATGCACGGAGACGGGGTGACACCGGGGAGCTGTTTTTT
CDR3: CASSNARRRGDTGELFF

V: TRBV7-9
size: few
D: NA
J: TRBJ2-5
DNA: TGTGCCAGCAGCCAAAGGACAGCCCTAAGTCTCCAAGAGACCCAGTACTTC
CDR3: CASSQRTALSLQETQYF

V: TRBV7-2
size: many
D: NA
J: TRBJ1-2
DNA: TGTGCCAGCAAGATATTAGGCTATGGCTACACCTTC
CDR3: CASKILGYGYTF

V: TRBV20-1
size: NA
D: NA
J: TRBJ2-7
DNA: TGCAGTGCTAGGGGAGAGTTGCCCACTGCCTACGAGCAGTACTTC
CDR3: CSARGELPTAYEQYF

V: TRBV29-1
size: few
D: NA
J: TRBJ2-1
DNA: TGCAGCGTTGAACCCGTGGGGGCGCCTGAGCAGTTCTTC
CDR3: CSVEPVGAPEQFF

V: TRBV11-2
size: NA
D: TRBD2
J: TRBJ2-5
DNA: TGTGCCAGCAGCTTAGGTAGCGGGGCTCCGCAAGAGACCCAGTACTTC
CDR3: CASSLGSGAPQETQYF

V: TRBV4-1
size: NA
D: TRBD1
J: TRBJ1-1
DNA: TGCGCCAGCAGGACTCCGCAGGGGGAAACTGAAGCTTTCTTT
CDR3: CASRTPQGETEAFF

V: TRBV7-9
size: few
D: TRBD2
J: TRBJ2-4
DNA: TGTGCCACGTCGAGGGGCGCGGGGGGGAACATTCAGTACTTC
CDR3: CATSRGAGGNIQYF

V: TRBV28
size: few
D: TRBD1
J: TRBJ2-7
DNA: TGTGCCAGCAGTTGGGGACAGGGGTGGTCCTACGAGCAGTACTTC
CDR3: CASSWGQGWSYEQYF

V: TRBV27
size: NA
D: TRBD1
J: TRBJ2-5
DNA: TGTGCCAGCAGCCTGGAGGGGACAGGGGCAGAGACCCAGTACTTC
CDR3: CASSLEGTGAETQYF

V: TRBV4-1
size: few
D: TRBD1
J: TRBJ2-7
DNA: TGCGCCAGCAGCACTCGGGGCGCAGGGGGCTACGAGCAGTACTTC
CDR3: CASSTRGAGGYEQYF

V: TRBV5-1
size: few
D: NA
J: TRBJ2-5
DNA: TGCGCCAGCAGCTTGGCCGGTGAGACGACGCAAGAGACCCAGTACTTC
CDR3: CASSLAGETTQETQYF

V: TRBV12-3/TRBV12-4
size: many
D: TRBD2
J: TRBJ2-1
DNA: TGTGCCAGTTGGGGCCGGCTAGCGGGATCTAATGAGCAGTTCTTC
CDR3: CASWGRLAGSNEQFF

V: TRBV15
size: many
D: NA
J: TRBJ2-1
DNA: TGTGCCACCAGCAGAGCGGTGGGGATTTATGAGCAGTTCTTC
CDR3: CATSRAVGIYEQFF

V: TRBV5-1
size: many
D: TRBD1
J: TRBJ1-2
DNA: TGCGCCAGCAGCTCCGAGGGGACAGACGGATATGGCTACACCTTC
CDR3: CASSSEGTDGYGYTF

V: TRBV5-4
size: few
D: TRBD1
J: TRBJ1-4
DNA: TGTGCCAGCAGCCTGGACAGGGGTCGTGAAAAACTGTTTTTT
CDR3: CASSLDRGREKLFF